This T cell receptor beta chain came from a study of blood T cell repertoires in COVID-19. V was cut by 3 bases and J by 0 bases, with 15 bases left in between. Germline V gene sequence: CDR1 SGHRS, CDR2 YFSETQ. The CDR3 runs 16 residues. As originally analysed: It was from reference gene primer amplification that nucleated cell counts were estimated. Generated by immunoSEQ multiplex PCR, the TCRdb table keeps only in-frame clones and is missing some. V and J calls plus clone size are reproduced from that table; the DNA served to infer D and trimming. The sample lists around 64,000 clones; 79% were seen once.

This chain uses TRBV5-1 with TRBJ1-1, with D unresolved. The sequence was collected from a man between 60 and 75 years old with acute or convalescent COVID-19. Sequencing used peripheral blood. CDR3 coding DNA: TGCGCCAGCAGCTCTCACTTGCCGGGATTGAACACTGAAGCTTTCTTT. This codes for CASSSHLPGLNTEAFF.